This entry is about one T cell receptor beta chain. Its antigen is not known. These data come from a study of radiotherapy plus CTLA-4 blockade in lung cancer. Study-wide results and limits: It was early blood T cell clone dynamics, with interferon-beta, that reportedly best predicted response. Radiotherapy was combined with ipilimumab, and tumor-derived TCR clones then expanded in blood.

V shed 6 bases and J shed 4 bases, with 4 bases lying between them. Germline loops: CDR1 MNHEY, CDR2 SVGAGI. CDR3 size: 12 residues. Profiled with immunoSEQ multiplex PCR; TCRdb holds only in-frame clones, not every one. The sample includes more than 75,000 clones, around 84% seen only once; the top ten take around 0.85%. Focal radiation and CTLA-4 blockade (ipilimumab) were tested in chemo-refractory metastatic non-small-cell lung cancer patients. Sequences were derived from peripheral blood, sampled from a patient treated with radiotherapy plus ipilimumab. The rearrangement links TRBV6-5 to TRBJ1-6; D not certain. The receptor was derived from a human donor with non-small cell lung cancer who had stable disease on radiotherapy plus ipilimumab. The CDR3 reads CASRDYNSPLHF. The CDR3 DNA sequence: TGTGCCAGCAGAGATTATAATTCACCCCTCCACTTT.